These 9 T cell receptor beta chains were sequenced from one sample in a study of Graves' ophthalmopathy and Graves' hyperthyroidism. TCR beta CDR3 regions were amplified from RNA transcripts. Second-round multiplex PCR came after a first-round RT-PCR that employed HTBI primers. MiXCR, run by TCRdb on the multiplex PCR reads, gives a single entry per CDR3 protein. The repertoire holds 650,000 to 900,000 distinct CDR3 sequences, roughly 40% seen once, with 44% in the top ten. Sequencing used peripheral blood. These receptors were obtained from an adult man with Graves' ophthalmopathy.

Of note for this clonotype: A junction boundary mismatches the germline segment, possibly from a read error. The V and J genes are TRBV10-3 and TRBJ2-7, with D perhaps matching TRBD1 (6 bases). CDR3 length equals 14 residues. Germline CDR1 ENHRY, CDR2 SYGVKD. For the CDR3, the DNA is TGTGCCAGCAGTCCCCGGGGACATTACCAAGAGCAGTACTTC. It specifies CASSPRGHYQEQYF.

This chain connects TRBV10-3 to TRBJ2-7; 12 bases are shared with TRBD2. The ends lost 6 bases at V and 3 bases at J; junction bases unmatched: 9. Germline assignment: CDR1 ENHRY and CDR2 SYGVKD. The length of the CDR3 is 16 residues. As DNA, the CDR3 is TGTGCCATCAGACCGAGACTAGCGGGAGACCTCTACGAGCAGTACTTC. Amino acid sequence: CAIRPRLAGDLYEQYF.

Only a few counts were recorded for this clonotype. This sequence joins TRBV20-1 and TRBJ1-5; D is unresolved. Trimming took 5 bases from V and 6 from J, leaving 20 bases between them. CDR1 and CDR2 (germline): DFQATT, SNEGSKA (reference sequence). The CDR3 covers 15 residues. This CDR3 is CSAPGPGMVGQPQHF. The CDR3 DNA reads TGCAGTGCTCCCGGTCCGGGGATGGTAGGTCAGCCCCAGCATTTT.

This clonotype was picked up a small number of times. CDR3 sequence (DNA): TGCGCATCTATGGGGAGCGACGAGAGCTCCTACGAGCAGTACTTC. Its protein is CASMGSDESSYEQYF. The chain uses TRBV20-1 and TRBJ2-7, with D perhaps matching TRBD2 (5 bases). The CDR3 extends over 15 amino acids. From germline, CDR1 is DFQATT and CDR2 SNEGSKA (reference sequence).

This clonotype was detected many times. DNA for the CDR3: TGTGCCAGCAGCTTAGAGTTCGACGAGCAGTACTTC. Its protein is CASSLEFDEQYF. J is TRBJ2-7 and V is TRBV7-2; no definite D call. Germline-derived CDR1 and CDR2 are SGHTA and FQGNSA. CDR3 length equals 12 residues. V shed 1 base and J shed 5 bases, with 6 bases lying between them. Combining the CDR3 with reference TRBV7-2 and TRBJ2-7 gives the whole variable domain GAGVSQSPSNKVTEKGKDVELRCDPISGHTALYWYRQSLGQGLEFLIYFQGNSAPDKSGLPSDRFSAERTGGSVSTLTIQRTQQEDSAVYLCASSLEFDEQYFGPGTRLTVT.

This clonotype occurred many times. In nucleotides, the CDR3 is TGTGCCAGCAGCTCCTCCTTGGTGGGCTACACCTTC. Translated: CASSSSLVGYTF. The chain employs TRBV7-2 and TRBJ1-2, with no clear D. CDR1 and CDR2 (germline): SGHTA, FQGNSA. The CDR3 is 12 amino acids. The ends were cut back, 4 bases at V and 8 bases at J, with 11 bases in the middle.

Ten or more counts support this clonotype. This chain connects TRBV15 to TRBJ2-5; the D call may be TRBD1 or TRBD2 (6 bases each). The CDR3 is 16 residues long. Germline V CDR1 and CDR2: LNHNV, YYDKDF (reference sequence). V was cut by 0 bases and J by 0 bases, with 11 bases left in between. CDR3 nucleotide sequence: TGTGCCACCAGCAGAGAAGGGGGAGGTAACCAAGAGACCCAGTACTTC. Protein: CATSREGGGNQETQYF.

The chain couples TRBV25-1 to TRBJ2-2; perhaps TRBD1 as D (6 bases). Trimming took 4 bases from V and 6 from J, leaving 12 bases between them. This CDR3 is 14 amino acids long. Germline CDR1 and CDR2: MGHDK and SYGVNS. In DNA, the CDR3 is TGTGCCAGCAGTGCACAGGGTACCCCCGGGGAGCTGTTTTTT. Its protein is CASSAQGTPGELFF.

This clonotype was recorded at least ten times. The chain carries TRBV10-3 and TRBJ2-6; a possible D gene is TRBD2 (6 bases). CDR3 length equals 18 residues. From germline, CDR1 is ENHRY and CDR2 SYGVKD. The V end lost 3 bases, the J end lost 0 bases, and 15 bases lay between the germline ends. CDR3 sequence: CAISDRRAGGSGANVLTF. The CDR3 DNA is TGTGCCATCAGTGACCGACGGGCCGGGGGCTCTGGGGCCAACGTCCTGACTTTC.